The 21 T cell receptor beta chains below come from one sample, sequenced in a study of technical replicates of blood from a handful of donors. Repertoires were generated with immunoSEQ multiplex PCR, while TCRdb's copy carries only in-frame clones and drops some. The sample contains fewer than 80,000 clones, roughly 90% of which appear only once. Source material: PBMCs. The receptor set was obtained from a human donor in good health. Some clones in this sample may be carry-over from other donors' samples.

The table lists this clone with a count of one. For the CDR3, the DNA is TGTGCCAGCAGCGCTTCAGGGCTCCCCTCTGGAAACACCATATATTTT. Its protein product is CASSASGLPSGNTIYF. The chain links TRBV9 to TRBJ1-3; TRBD1 is a possible D gene (5 bases). Germline V lookup: CDR1 SGDLS, CDR2 YYNGEE. V lost 3 bases, J lost 0 bases, and 13 bases lay in between. CDR3 length: 16 residues.

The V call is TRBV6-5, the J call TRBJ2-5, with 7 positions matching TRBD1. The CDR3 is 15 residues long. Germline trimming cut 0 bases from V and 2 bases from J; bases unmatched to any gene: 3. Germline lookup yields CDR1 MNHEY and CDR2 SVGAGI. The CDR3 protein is CASSYSSQGQETQYF. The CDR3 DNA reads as TGTGCCAGCAGTTACTCCTCACAGGGGCAAGAGACCCAGTACTTC.

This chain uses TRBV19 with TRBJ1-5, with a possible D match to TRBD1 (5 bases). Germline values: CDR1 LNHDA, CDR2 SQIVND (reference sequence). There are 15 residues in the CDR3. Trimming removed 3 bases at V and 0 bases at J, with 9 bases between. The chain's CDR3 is CASSIGTYSNQPQHF. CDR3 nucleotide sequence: TGTGCCAGTAGTATTGGGACTTATAGCAATCAGCCCCAGCATTTT.

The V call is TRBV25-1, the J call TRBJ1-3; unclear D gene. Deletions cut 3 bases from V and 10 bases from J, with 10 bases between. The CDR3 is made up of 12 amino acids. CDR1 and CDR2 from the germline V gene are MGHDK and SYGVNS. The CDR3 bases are TGTGCCAGCAGTGACGGAGCTACTACCATATATTTT. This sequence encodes CASSDGATTIYF. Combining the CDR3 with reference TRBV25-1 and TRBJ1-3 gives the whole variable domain EADIYQTPRYLVIGTGKKITLECSQTMGHDKMYWYQQDPGMELHLIHYSYGVNSTEKGDLSSESTVSRIRTEHFPLTLESARPSHTSQYLCASSDGATTIYFGEGSWLTVV.

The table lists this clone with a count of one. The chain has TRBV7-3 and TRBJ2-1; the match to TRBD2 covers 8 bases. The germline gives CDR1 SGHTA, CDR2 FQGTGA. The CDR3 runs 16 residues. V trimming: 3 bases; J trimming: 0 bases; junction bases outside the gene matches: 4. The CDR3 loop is CASSFTGTSSYNEQFF. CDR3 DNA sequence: TGTGCCAGCAGCTTCACCGGGACTAGCTCCTACAATGAGCAGTTCTTC.

This CDR3 is CATYRDRGSYGYTF. DNA of the CDR3: TGTGCCACCTACCGGGACAGGGGTAGCTATGGCTACACCTTC. The chain couples TRBV2 to TRBJ1-2; 10 nucleotides align to TRBD1. The V segment lost 10 bases and the J segment 4 bases; nucleotides outside the gene matches: 9. The CDR3 sequence is 14 residues long. Germline V gives CDR1 SNHLY, CDR2 FYNNEI.

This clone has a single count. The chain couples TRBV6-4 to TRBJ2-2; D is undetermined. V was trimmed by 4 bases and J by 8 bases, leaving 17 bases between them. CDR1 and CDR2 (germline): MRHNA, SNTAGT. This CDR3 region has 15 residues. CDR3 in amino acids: CASSGPSSGLGELFF. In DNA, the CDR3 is TGTGCCAGCAGTGGCCCCTCCTCGGGTTTAGGGGAGCTGTTTTTT.

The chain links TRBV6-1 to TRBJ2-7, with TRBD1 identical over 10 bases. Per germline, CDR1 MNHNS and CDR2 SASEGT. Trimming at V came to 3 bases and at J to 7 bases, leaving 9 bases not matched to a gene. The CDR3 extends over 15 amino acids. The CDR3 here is CASSDSGQGVREQYF. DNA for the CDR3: TGTGCCAGCAGTGATTCAGGACAGGGGGTTCGAGAGCAGTACTTC.

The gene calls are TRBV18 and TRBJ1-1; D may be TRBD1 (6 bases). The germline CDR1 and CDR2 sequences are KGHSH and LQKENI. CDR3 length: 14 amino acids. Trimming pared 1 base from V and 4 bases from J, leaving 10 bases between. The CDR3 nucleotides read TGTGCCAGCTCACCACGAGGGGGTGGCACTGAAGCTTTCTTT. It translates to CASSPRGGGTEAFF.

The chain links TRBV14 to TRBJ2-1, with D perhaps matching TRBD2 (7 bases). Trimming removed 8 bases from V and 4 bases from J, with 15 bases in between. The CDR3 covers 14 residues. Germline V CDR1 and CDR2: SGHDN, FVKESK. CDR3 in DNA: TGTGCCAGCTTCAGGGCGGGGGCGTACAATGAGCAGTTCTTC. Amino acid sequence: CASFRAGAYNEQFF.

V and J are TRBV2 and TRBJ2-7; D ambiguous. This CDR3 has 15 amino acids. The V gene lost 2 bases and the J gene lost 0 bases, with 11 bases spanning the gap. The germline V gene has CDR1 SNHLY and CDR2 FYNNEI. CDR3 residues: CASSEKRWSSYEQYF. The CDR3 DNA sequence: TGTGCCAGCAGTGAAAAGCGCTGGAGCTCCTACGAGCAGTACTTC.

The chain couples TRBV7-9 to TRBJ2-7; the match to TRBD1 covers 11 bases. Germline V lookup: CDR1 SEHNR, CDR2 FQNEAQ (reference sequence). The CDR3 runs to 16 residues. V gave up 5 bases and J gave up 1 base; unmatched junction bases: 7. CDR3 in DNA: TGTGCCAGCAGCAGGACAGGGGGCGCTGGGTCCTACGAGCAGTACTTC. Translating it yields CASSRTGGAGSYEQYF.

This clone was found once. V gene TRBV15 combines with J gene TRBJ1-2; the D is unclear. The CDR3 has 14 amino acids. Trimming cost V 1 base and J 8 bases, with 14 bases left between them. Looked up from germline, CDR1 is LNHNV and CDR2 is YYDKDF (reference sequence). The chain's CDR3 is CATSRGSRSGGYTF. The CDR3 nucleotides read TGTGCCACCAGCAGAGGGTCCCGGTCCGGGGGCTACACCTTC.

The CDR3 DNA reads as TGTGCCGCCGGGGACAGCCCCAGTCAGCCCCAGCATTTT. Translated, it gives CAAGDSPSQPQHF. The rearrangement links TRBV15 to TRBJ1-5, with TRBD1 matching over 7 bases. This CDR3 has 13 residues. The germline gives CDR1 LNHNV, CDR2 YYDKDF (reference sequence). V trimming: 11 bases; J trimming: 6 bases; junction bases outside the gene matches: 10.

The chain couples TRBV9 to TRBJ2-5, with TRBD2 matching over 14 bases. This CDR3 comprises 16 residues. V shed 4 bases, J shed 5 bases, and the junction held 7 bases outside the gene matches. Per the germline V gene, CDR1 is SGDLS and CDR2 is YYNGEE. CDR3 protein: CASSPRLAGGRETQYF. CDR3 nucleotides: TGTGCCAGCAGCCCCCGACTAGCGGGGGGGCGTGAGACCCAGTACTTC.

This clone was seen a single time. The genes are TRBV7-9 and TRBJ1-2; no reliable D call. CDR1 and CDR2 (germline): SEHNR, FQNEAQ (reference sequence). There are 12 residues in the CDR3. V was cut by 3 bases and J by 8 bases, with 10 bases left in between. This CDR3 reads CASSFEGRGYTF. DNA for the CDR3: TGTGCCAGCAGCTTCGAGGGTCGAGGCTACACCTTC.

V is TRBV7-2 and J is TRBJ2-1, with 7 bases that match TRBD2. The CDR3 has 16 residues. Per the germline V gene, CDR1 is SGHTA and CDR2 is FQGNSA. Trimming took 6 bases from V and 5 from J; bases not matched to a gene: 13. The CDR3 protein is CASSSLRASGHNEQFF. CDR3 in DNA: TGTGCCAGCAGTTCCCTTAGGGCTAGCGGACACAATGAGCAGTTCTTC.

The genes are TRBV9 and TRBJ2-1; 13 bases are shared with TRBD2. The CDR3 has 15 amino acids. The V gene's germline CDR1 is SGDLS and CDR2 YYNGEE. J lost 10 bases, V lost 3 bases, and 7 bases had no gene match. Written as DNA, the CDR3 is TGTGCCAGCAGCGCGGGACTAGCGGGGAGTGGCGAGCAGTTCTTC. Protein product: CASSAGLAGSGEQFF. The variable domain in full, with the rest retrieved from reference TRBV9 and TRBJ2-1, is DSGVTQTPKHLITATGQRVTLRCSPRSGDLSVYWYQQSLDQGLQFLIQYYNGEERAKGNILERFSAQQFPDLHSELNLSSLELGDSALYFCASSAGLAGSGEQFFGPGTRLTVL.

The CDR3 coding sequence is TGTGCCAGCAGCTTAGCTCCCGGGACAGGGAACACAGATACGCAGTATTTT. It is translated as CASSLAPGTGNTDTQYF. The gene calls are TRBV11-3 and TRBJ2-3; 9 positions agree with TRBD1. This CDR3 is built from 17 residues. Germline V CDR1 and CDR2: SGHNT, YENEEA. Trimming took 1 base from V and 2 from J; bases not matched to a gene: 7.

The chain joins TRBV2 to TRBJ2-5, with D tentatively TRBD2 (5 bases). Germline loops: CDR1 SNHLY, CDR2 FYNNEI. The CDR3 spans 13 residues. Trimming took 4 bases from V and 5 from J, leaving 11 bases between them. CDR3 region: CASSVRERETQYF. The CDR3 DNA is TGTGCCAGCAGTGTGAGGGAGAGGGAGACCCAGTACTTC.

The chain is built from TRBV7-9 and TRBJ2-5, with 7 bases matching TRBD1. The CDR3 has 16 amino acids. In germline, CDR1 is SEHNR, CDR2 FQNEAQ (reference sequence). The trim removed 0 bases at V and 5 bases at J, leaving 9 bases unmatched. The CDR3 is CASSLALWAGGETQYF. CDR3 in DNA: TGTGCCAGCAGCTTAGCGCTTTGGGCAGGGGGTGAGACCCAGTACTTC.